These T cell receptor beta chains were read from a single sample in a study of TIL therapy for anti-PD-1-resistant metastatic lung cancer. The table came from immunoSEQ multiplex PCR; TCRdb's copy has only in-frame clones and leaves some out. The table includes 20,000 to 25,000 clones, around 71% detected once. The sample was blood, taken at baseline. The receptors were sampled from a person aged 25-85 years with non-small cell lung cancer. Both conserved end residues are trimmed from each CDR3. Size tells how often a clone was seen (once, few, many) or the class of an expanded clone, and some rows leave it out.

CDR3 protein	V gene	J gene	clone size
ASKTSVNAGETQY	TRBV27	TRBJ2-5	once
ASSLYPGAFSGNTIY	TRBV5-1	TRBJ1-3	few
ASSPGGGGARETQY	TRBV5-1	TRBJ2-5	NA
ASSTRPGTGGEGTGELF	TRBV19	TRBJ2-2	NA
ASSLADDRALSYGYT	TRBV7-9	TRBJ1-2	NA
ASSLVQTQETQY	TRBV5-6	TRBJ2-5	NA
AWSVQDTGELF	TRBV30	TRBJ2-2	few
ASSSGQGRGYT	TRBV12-3/TRBV12-4	TRBJ1-2	NA
AVRRPSA	TRBV30	TRBJ1-2	NA
ASSPDRVAEAF	TRBV9	TRBJ1-1	NA